A selection of T cell receptor beta chains follows, all from one sample in a study of regulatory T cells in long-lasting Graves disease. TCRdb processed the multiplex PCR reads anew with MiXCR; each CDR3 protein has one entry. The sample shows roughly 450,000 distinct CDR3 sequences, about 22% of them seen only once. Sequenced material: peripheral blood mononuclear cells (PBMCs), taken when the disease was refractory, from a patient treated with antithyroid drugs. Receptor source: a female donor with Graves disease. CDR3s include the opening cysteine and the closing phenylalanine or tryptophan. Each record gives: J gene, clone size, V gene, D gene, CDR3 protein, CDR3 DNA. The D gene is left open where the match is weak. Size is omitted from some rows. Given values are once, few, many or a class for expanded clones.

>TRBJ2-1|NA|TRBV5-8|TRBD2
CASSPSGRWLGEQFF
TGTGCCAGCAGCCCTAGCGGGAGATGGTTGGGTGAGCAGTTCTTC
>TRBJ2-5|many|TRBV29-1|NA
CSVDGVGETQYF
TGCAGCGTTGACGGGGTCGGGGAGACCCAGTACTTC
>TRBJ2-7|NA|TRBV4-3|NA
CASSHRQFYEQYF
TGCGCCAGCAGCCATCGACAGTTCTACGAGCAGTACTTC
>TRBJ2-7|NA|TRBV5-6|TRBD2
CASSPPIRGSSYEQYF
TGTGCCAGCAGCCCACCTATCCGCGGGAGCTCCTACGAGCAGTACTTC
>TRBJ2-2|many|TRBV6-5|TRBD2
CASSYGGGRNTGELFF
TGTGCCAGCAGTTACGGCGGGGGGAGGAACACCGGGGAGCTGTTTTTT
>TRBJ2-5|few|TRBV20-1|NA
CSAMTSQETQYF
TGCAGTGCTATGACTAGCCAAGAGACCCAGTACTTC
>TRBJ2-7|NA|TRBV27|TRBD2
CASSPGGSRAAYEQYF
TGTGCCAGCAGTCCGGGGGGGTCTCGGGCAGCATACGAGCAGTACTTC
>TRBJ1-6|NA|TRBV19|NA
CASRVGGQGNNSPLHF
TGTGCCAGTAGGGTTGGTGGCCAGGGAAATAATTCACCCCTCCACTTT
>TRBJ1-2|many|TRBV28|NA
CASSLDSYGYTF
TGTGCCAGCAGTTTGGACAGCTATGGCTACACCTTC
>TRBJ2-1|NA|TRBV7-8|NA
CASSLGRGSYNEQFF
TGTGCCAGCAGCTTAGGTCGTGGCTCCTACAATGAGCAGTTCTTC
>TRBJ2-2|NA|TRBV20-1|NA
CSATNPGAGNTGELFF
TGCAGTGCTACGAATCCAGGGGCGGGGAACACCGGGGAGCTGTTTTTT
>TRBJ2-2|NA|TRBV4-3|NA
CASSHRFRSGELFF
TGCGCCAGCAGCCACCGTTTCCGGAGCGGGGAGCTGTTTTTT
>TRBJ1-1|NA|TRBV7-3|NA
CASSLTKGTEAFF
TGTGCCAGCAGCTTAACAAAAGGGACTGAAGCTTTCTTT
>TRBJ2-2|NA|TRBV12-3/TRBV12-4|TRBD1
CASRATGVATGELFF
TGTGCCAGCAGGGCGACAGGGGTGGCCACCGGGGAGCTGTTTTTT
>TRBJ1-6|NA|TRBV12-3/TRBV12-4|NA
CASSRTRLGNSPLHF
TGTGCCAGCAGCCGGACTAGGTTGGGGAATTCACCCCTCCACTTT
>TRBJ2-7|many|TRBV12-3/TRBV12-4|TRBD2
CASSSGRGGEQYF
TGTGCCAGCAGTTCGGGGAGGGGAGGCGAGCAGTACTTC
>TRBJ2-3|NA|TRBV7-2|NA
CASSLAGATDGTDTQYF
TGTGCCAGCAGCTTAGCGGGGGCGACAGATGGCACAGATACGCAGTATTTT
>TRBJ2-5|NA|TRBV3-1|NA
CASSGEGERRDF
TGTGCCAGCAGCGGAGAGGGGGAGAGAAGGGACTTC
>TRBJ1-1|few|TRBV2|NA
CASSHLGAEAFF
TGTGCCAGCAGCCACCTCGGAGCTGAAGCTTTCTTT
>TRBJ1-1|NA|TRBV29-1|NA
CSVESGLGTEAFF
TGCAGCGTTGAGAGCGGCTTAGGCACTGAAGCTTTCTTT
>TRBJ2-5|many|TRBV12-3/TRBV12-4|NA
CASSPQGRGETQYF
TGTGCCAGCAGTCCGCAGGGGAGGGGAGAGACCCAGTACTTC
>TRBJ1-5|few|TRBV15|TRBD1
CATSRKGTGVGQPQHF
TGTGCCACCAGCAGAAAAGGGACAGGGGTTGGTCAGCCCCAGCATTTT
>TRBJ1-1|many|TRBV11-2|TRBD1
CASSPGTGWGPMNTEAFF
TGTGCCAGCAGCCCAGGGACAGGCTGGGGCCCGATGAACACTGAAGCTTTCTTT
>TRBJ1-2|many|TRBV28|NA
CASSRHFGRNSYGYTF
TGTGCCAGCAGTCGCCATTTTGGACGGAACAGCTATGGCTACACCTTC
>TRBJ2-7|many|TRBV12-3/TRBV12-4|TRBD2
CASNSEGLAGSKQYF
TGTGCCAGCAATTCCGAGGGACTAGCGGGATCGAAGCAGTACTTC
>TRBJ2-7|many|TRBV11-1|TRBD2
CASSSTASGPQSYEQYF
TGTGCCAGCAGCTCGACCGCTAGCGGGCCACAGTCCTACGAGCAGTACTTC
>TRBJ1-5|few|TRBV19|NA
CASMGVGASNQPQHF
TGTGCCAGTATGGGGGTTGGAGCCTCCAATCAGCCCCAGCATTTT
>TRBJ1-3|many|TRBV28|NA
CASSLLPGSGNTIYF
TGTGCCAGCAGTTTATTACCGGGATCTGGAAACACCATATATTTT
>TRBJ1-5|NA|TRBV12-3/TRBV12-4|NA
CASSLRQGTNQPQHF
TGTGCCAGCAGTTTACGTCAAGGGACCAATCAGCCCCAGCATTTT
>TRBJ1-2|NA|TRBV18|TRBD1
CASTFRETGSGYTF
TGTGCCAGCACATTCCGAGAGACAGGGAGTGGCTACACCTTC
>TRBJ2-2|few|TRBV20-1|NA
CSARRRNTGELFF
TGCAGTGCTAGAAGGCGGAACACCGGGGAGCTGTTTTTT